A single sample is the source of the 16 T cell receptor beta chains below, sequenced in a study of cytomegalovirus exposure and HLA in healthy donors. This PCR relied on a set of 60 Vbeta primers and 13 Jbeta primers. Assay used: immunoSEQ multiplex PCR; TCRdb lists only in-frame clones, some missing. The data hold tens of thousands of clones, with approximately 80% observed a single time. The sequencing input was PBMCs. All receptors come from a male donor in good health and CMV-seronegative.

The genes are TRBV19 and TRBJ2-7; 9 bases are a match to TRBD1. The J segment lost 6 bases and the V segment lost 2 bases, leaving 11 bases of the junction unmatched. CDR1 and CDR2 (germline): LNHDA, SQIVND (reference sequence). The CDR3 extends over 16 amino acids. The CDR3 DNA reads TGTGCCAGTAGTATACTAACACGGACAGGGGCCATCGAGCAGTACTTC. This gives the protein CASSILTRTGAIEQYF.

This chain connects TRBV30 to TRBJ2-3; 14 bases match TRBD2. V dropped 5 bases and J dropped 0; count of bases not matched to a gene: 13. Germline V gene sequence: CDR1 GTSNPN, CDR2 SVGIG (reference sequence). The CDR3 spans 19 residues. The CDR3 region has the DNA TGTGCCTGGGAAAGACTAGCGGGGGGGACAAGGACGAGCACAGATACGCAGTATTTT. This gives the protein CAWERLAGGTRTSTDTQYF. Complete variable domain (other parts from reference TRBV30 and TRBJ2-3): SQTIHQWPATLVQPVGSPLSLECTVEGTSNPNLYWYRQAAGRGLQLLFYSVGIGQISSEVPQNLSASRPQDRQFILSSKKLLLSDSGFYLCAWERLAGGTRTSTDTQYFGPGTRLTVL.

The gene calls are TRBV6-6 and TRBJ1-1; the D gene is possibly TRBD1 (5 bases). Germline V gene sequence: CDR1 MNHNY, CDR2 SVGAGI (reference sequence). Trimming took off 2 bases at V and 3 bases at J, with 7 bases between the two ends. This CDR3 contains 13 residues. CDR3 nucleotides: TGTGCCAGCAGTTACGGGGGGGACACTGAAGCTTTCTTT. It translates to CASSYGGDTEAFF.

This clone has only one observation. V and J are TRBV18 and TRBJ2-7, with 9 bases identical to TRBD1. V trimming: 4 bases; J trimming: 5 bases; junction bases outside the gene matches: 9. This CDR3 spans 15 amino acids. Germline CDR1 is KGHSH and CDR2 is LQKENI. The CDR3: CASSLSLQGANEQYF. The CDR3 coding sequence is TGTGCCAGCTCACTTAGTCTACAGGGGGCTAACGAGCAGTACTTC.

J is TRBJ2-3 and V is TRBV11-2; a possible D gene is TRBD2 (5 bases). Germline assignment: CDR1 SGHAT and CDR2 FQNNGV. V was trimmed by 5 bases and J by 2 bases, leaving 17 bases between them. CDR3 length: 16 amino acids. The DNA of the CDR3 is TGTGCCAGCAGCCCCCGGCCTCCGGGAATCACAGATACGCAGTATTTT. Translation: CASSPRPPGITDTQYF.

V is TRBV2 and J is TRBJ1-4; 8 positions agree with TRBD1. This CDR3 region has 17 residues. Trimming at V came to 5 bases and at J to 1 base, leaving 9 bases not matched to a gene. The germline gives CDR1 SNHLY, CDR2 FYNNEI. The CDR3 loop is CASSRQGPRGTNEKLFF. DNA for the CDR3: TGTGCCAGCAGTCGACAGGGGCCCCGGGGAACTAATGAAAAACTGTTTTTT.

This chain uses TRBV6-5 with TRBJ1-1; perhaps TRBD1 as D (6 bases). This CDR3 is built from 14 residues. The V gene's germline CDR1 is MNHEY and CDR2 SVGAGI. The V end lost 4 bases, the J end lost 5 bases, and 14 bases lay between the germline ends. CDR3 sequence reads: CASSLGARRTEAFF. In nucleotides, the CDR3 is TGTGCCAGCAGTTTGGGGGCTAGGAGGACTGAAGCTTTCTTT.

This clone was detected only once. This rearrangement joins TRBV7-2 to TRBJ2-7; TRBD2 matches 14 bases. Unmatched junction bases numbered 5, after V lost 0 bases and J lost 10 bases. There are 15 residues in the CDR3. CDR1 and CDR2 from the germline V gene are SGHTA and FQGNSA. The DNA for the CDR3 is TGTGCCAGCAGCTTAGCGACTAGCGGGGGGGCGCGACAGTACTTC. Translation gives CASSLATSGGARQYF.

The CDR3 coding sequence is TGCGCCAGCAGCCCAGGGACAGCCTCAACTAATGAAAAACTGTTTTTT. The encoded protein is CASSPGTASTNEKLFF. The gene calls are TRBV5-1 and TRBJ1-4, with 7 bases that match TRBD1. From germline, CDR1 is SGHRS and CDR2 YFSETQ. J lost 0 bases, V lost 4 bases, and 6 bases had no gene match. The CDR3 is 16 residues long.

The chain combines TRBV9 with TRBJ1-1; D remains unclear. Germline V CDR1 and CDR2: SGDLS, YYNGEE. The length of the CDR3 is 14 residues. Trimming removed 0 bases at V and 3 bases at J, with 9 bases between. The CDR3 nucleotides are TGTGCCAGCAGCGTAGGAGGGAGGCACACTGAAGCTTTCTTT. This gives the protein CASSVGGRHTEAFF.

V usage is TRBV10-3 and J usage is TRBJ2-6; 8 positions match TRBD1. V trimming: 4 bases; J trimming: 2 bases; junction bases outside the gene matches: 10. Germline V gene lookup returns CDR1 ENHRY and CDR2 SYGVKD. The CDR3 extends over 18 amino acids. The CDR3 protein is CAISGGATGVAGANVLTF. CDR3 nucleotide sequence: TGTGCCATCAGTGGAGGTGCGACAGGGGTTGCTGGGGCCAACGTCCTGACTTTC.

The J gene is TRBJ1-2, the V gene TRBV15, with 7 bases lining up with TRBD1. The CDR3 runs to 14 residues. Per the germline V gene, CDR1 is LNHNV and CDR2 is YYDKDF (reference sequence). The V segment lost 3 bases and the J segment 3 bases; nucleotides outside the gene matches: 4. The CDR3 bases are TGTGCCACCAGCAGGTCCGGGACAGACTATGGCTACACCTTC. It encodes CATSRSGTDYGYTF.

This clone was recorded only once. The gene calls are TRBV9 and TRBJ2-1, with D unclear. The V end lost 4 bases, the J end lost 5 bases, and 10 bases lay between the germline ends. Per the germline V gene, CDR1 is SGDLS and CDR2 is YYNGEE. This CDR3 has 13 residues. DNA for the CDR3: TGTGCCAGCAGCACAAGACTTGACAATGAGCAGTTCTTC. It encodes CASSTRLDNEQFF.

This chain uses TRBV2 with TRBJ2-7, with a weak D call TRBD1 (5 bases). Germline lookup yields CDR1 SNHLY and CDR2 FYNNEI. The V gene lost 6 bases and the J gene lost 0 bases, with 12 bases spanning the gap. There are 14 residues in the CDR3. Here the CDR3 DNA reads TGTGCCAGCAGCGACAGTGGGAACTCCTACGAGCAGTACTTC. Protein: CASSDSGNSYEQYF. Full variable domain (rest looked up from reference TRBV2 and TRBJ2-7): EPEVTQTPSHQVTQMGQEVILRCVPISNHLYFYWYRQILGQKVEFLVSFYNNEISEKSEIFDDQFSVERPDGSNFTLKIRSTKLEDSAMYFCASSDSGNSYEQYFGPGTRLTVT.

The CDR3 nucleotides are TGTGCCAGCAGCCCAGGACTAGCGGGGCCCCCCAATGAGCAGTTCTTC. Residues: CASSPGLAGPPNEQFF. The chain employs TRBV9 and TRBJ2-1, with 12 positions matching TRBD2. Germline V lookup: CDR1 SGDLS, CDR2 YYNGEE. The V and J ends lost 4 bases and 6 bases, in that order; junction bases with no gene match: 8. The CDR3 is 16 amino acids.

The gene calls are TRBV30 and TRBJ1-1; a weak D match, TRBD1 (5 bases). The V end lost 0 bases, the J end lost 10 bases, and 15 bases lay between the germline ends. CDR1 and CDR2 from the germline V gene are GTSNPN and SVGIG (reference sequence). The CDR3 spans 13 residues. The CDR3 is CAWSVSRPGGAFF. The CDR3 DNA reads TGTGCCTGGAGTGTATCGCGTCCCGGGGGAGCTTTCTTT.